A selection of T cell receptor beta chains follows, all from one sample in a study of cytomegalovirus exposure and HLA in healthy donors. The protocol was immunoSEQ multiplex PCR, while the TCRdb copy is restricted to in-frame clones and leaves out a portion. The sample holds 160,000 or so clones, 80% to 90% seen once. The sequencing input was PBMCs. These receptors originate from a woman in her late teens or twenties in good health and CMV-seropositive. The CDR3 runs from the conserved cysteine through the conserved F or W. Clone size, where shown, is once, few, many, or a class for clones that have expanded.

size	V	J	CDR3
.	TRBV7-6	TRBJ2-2	CASSLLLGGPEGTGELFF
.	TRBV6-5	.	CASSYDRGYEQYF
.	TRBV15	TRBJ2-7	CATSRDRERLYEQYF
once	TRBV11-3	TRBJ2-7	CASSAEGVGEQYF
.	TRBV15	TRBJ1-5	CATSRDLGKREDHQPQHF
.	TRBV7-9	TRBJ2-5	CASSVLAGFETQYF
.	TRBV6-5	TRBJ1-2	CASSYGGAQTNYGYTF
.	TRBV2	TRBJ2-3	CASTQRTSGGTDTQYF
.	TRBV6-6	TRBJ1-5	CASRADRGNRQPQHF
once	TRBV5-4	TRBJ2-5	CASSPFSGPETQYF
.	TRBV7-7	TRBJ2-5	CASSFGGAQETQYF
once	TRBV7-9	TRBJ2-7	CSSSLAPSGGSHEQYF
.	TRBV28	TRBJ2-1	CASRTRTGAAYNEQFF
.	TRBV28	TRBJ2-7	CARPGAAHYEQYF
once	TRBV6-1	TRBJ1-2	CASHINYGYTF
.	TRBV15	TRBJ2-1	CATNPGGRYNEQFF
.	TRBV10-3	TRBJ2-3	CAISEGTSGGTDTQYF
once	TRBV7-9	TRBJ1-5	CASSGRFWGEDQPQHF
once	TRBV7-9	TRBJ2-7	CASGDTDREGGEQYF
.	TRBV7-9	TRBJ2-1	CSSSFRGYNEQFF
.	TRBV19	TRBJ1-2	CASSPRTRDSLFYFGYTF
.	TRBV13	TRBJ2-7	CASSPGGSGSSYEQYF
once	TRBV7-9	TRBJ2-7	CASTPDRGLYEQYF
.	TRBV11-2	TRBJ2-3	CASSSIAGGSTDTQYF
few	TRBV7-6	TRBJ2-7	CASSLPTSGRAYEQYF
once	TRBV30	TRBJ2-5	CAWSPGQGSQETQYF
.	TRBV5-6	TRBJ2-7	CASSGDRYEQYF
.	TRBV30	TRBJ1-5	CAWRGRYSNQPQHF
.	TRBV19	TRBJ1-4	CASSPGGAVEKLFF
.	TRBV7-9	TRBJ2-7	CASSLGYGAYEQYF
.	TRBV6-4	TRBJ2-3	CASSDQPQKGLAGGLGTDTQYF